This T cell receptor beta chain stems from a study of shared clonotypes between healthy human individuals. On this clone: Its antigen is not known.

The material for each subset, its genomic DNA, was split evenly across several immunoSEQ plates. The table came from immunoSEQ multiplex PCR; TCRdb's copy has only in-frame clones and leaves some out. The data show over 400,000 clones, with more than 95% seen just once and 0.05% to 0.07% held by the top ten. General study results and limits: Memory subsets generally showed lower estimated richness than naive subsets.

The germline V gene has CDR1 SGDLS and CDR2 YYNGEE. The V end lost 4 bases, the J end lost 4 bases, and 2 bases lay between the germline ends. This CDR3 is built from 11 residues. The V call is TRBV9, the J call TRBJ2-2; D not resolved. The receptor's source is a woman aged 25 to 39 in good health. Specimen: naive CD4+ T cells sorted from blood. Subset in this sample: CD45RA+ positively selected. CDR3 sequence reads: CASSLTGELFF. DNA of the CDR3: TGTGCCAGCAGCCTCACCGGGGAGCTGTTTTTT.